The 7 T cell receptor delta chains below were found in one sample sequenced in a study of gamma-delta T cells after stem cell transplantation. TCRdb re-called clones from the RT-PCR reads via CATT. In the table there are over 850 delta-chain clones, around 3.8% of which are singletons. The sample taken for sequencing was gamma-delta T cells. The receptors shown here come from a human donor. It is not recorded whose cells these are; they may come from a transplant donor.

With regard to this clone: A far larger clone is just one base off, so this is likely a read error. The same CDR3 arises from other DNA sequences in this sample as well. V is TRDV2 and J is TRDJ1, with TRDD3 identical over 7 bases. After removal of 0 bases from V and 1 base from J, the junction contained 19 bases not matched to a gene. The CDR3 is made up of 20 amino acids. Germline V gives CDR1 GEAIGNYY, CDR2 EKD. CDR3 sequence: CACDTVSFLKAGGITDKLIF. The CDR3 DNA follows: TGTGCCTGTGACACCGTTTCTTTCCTGAAGGCTGGGGGGATCACCGATAAACTCATCTTT.

Within the sample, this clone is medium-sized (0.01 to 0.1%). This sequence joins TRDV2 and TRDJ3, with 8 nucleotides matching TRDD3. J gave up 0 bases and V 2 bases, and 8 bases lay outside the gene matches. Germline CDR1 reads GEAIGNYY; CDR2 reads EKD. There are 19 residues in the CDR3. In DNA, the CDR3 is TGTGCCTGTGACAGTACTGGGGGCCCCAGCTCCTGGGACACCCGACAGATGTTTTTC. Protein product: CACDSTGGPSSWDTRQMFF.

This clone has a handful of counts. The TCRdb protein, from a much larger clone, departs from this DNA's translation at residue 10, likely by read error; the protein shown derives from the DNA. V gene TRDV2 combines with J gene TRDJ1; 7 bases are a match to TRDD3. Germline CDR1 reads GEAIGNYY; CDR2 reads EKD. The CDR3 has 17 residues. V was pared by 0 bases and J by 0 bases, with 9 bases of the junction left unmatched. DNA of the CDR3: TGTGCCTGTGACACCGTCTGGGGGTCTAAACACACCGATAAACTCATCTTT. Translation: CACDTVWGSKHTDKLIF.

This clone was seen more than once but under ten times. With a much larger clone just one base away, this may be a read error. The same CDR3 arises from other DNA sequences in this sample as well. The gene calls are TRDV2 and TRDJ3; 10 bases agree with TRDD3. Germline assignment: CDR1 GEAIGNYY and CDR2 EKD. The CDR3 extends over 18 amino acids. The J segment lost 0 bases and the V segment lost 1 base, leaving 2 bases of the junction unmatched. CDR3 amino acids: CACDTGGYGSWDTRQMFF. The DNA of the CDR3 is TGTGCCTGTGACACGGGGGGATACGGCTCCTGGGACACCCGACAGATGTTTTTC.

This clone was detected a few times. It differs at one base from a far larger clone, so likely a read error. The chain employs TRDV2 and TRDJ1, with D tentatively TRDD3 (5 bases). The CDR3 extends over 16 amino acids. Germline CDR1 reads GEAIGNYY; CDR2 reads EKD. The CDR3 protein is CACDTGFGGFTDKPIF. CDR3 in DNA: TGTGCCTGTGACACCGGTTTCGGGGGGTTCACCGATAAACCCATCTTT.

This clone was counted only a few times. This DNA's translation and the protein TCRdb lists, from a much larger clone, do not match at residue 17, likely due to a read error; the protein shown is translated from the DNA. The CDR3 loop is CACDTVKPVGGPNLYTGKLIF. For the CDR3, the DNA is TGTGCCTGTGACACCGTAAAACCTGTAGGGGGACCAAACCTGTACACCGGTAAACTCATCTTT. The chain joins TRDV2 to TRDJ1; tentatively, D is TRDD3 (6 bases). Germline V gene data show CDR1 as GEAIGNYY and CDR2 as EKD. The CDR3 covers 21 residues.

Remarks on this clone: This likely traces to a read error, being one base from a far larger clone. CDR3 sequence reads: CACDAVGSVPGTTDKLIF. Written as DNA, the CDR3 is TGTGCCTGTGACGCCGTAGGATCAGTACCCGGTACGACCGATAAACTCATCTTT. This chain connects TRDV2 to TRDJ1; D is uncertain. The germline CDR1 and CDR2 sequences are GEAIGNYY and EKD. The V end lost 3 bases, the J end lost 2 bases, and 24 bases lay between the germline ends. This CDR3 has 18 amino acids.